This paragraph reports one TCR beta chain. Its antigen is undetermined. The junction had 4 bases not matched to a gene; V was cut back by 4 bases and J by 0 bases. This CDR3 is 15 amino acids long. Constant-segment-primed 5'RACE gave TCR alpha and TCR beta cDNA libraries with sample barcodes and UMIs. MiXCR, run by TCRdb on the 5' RACE reads, gives a single entry per CDR3 protein. The sample contains 300,000 to 400,000 distinct CDR3 sequences, 25% to 30% of which appear only once. These data come from a study of T-cell memory formation after mild COVID-19. Across the study: Among the donors, TCR clusters were largely specific to each donor. Study-level findings and limits: A balance of CD4 and CD8 characterized clones contracting day 15 to 85, whereas later expanders leaned CD4+. Contracting CD4+ clones were located mainly in CM and EM, and CD8+ clones in EMRA.

The chain joins TRBV12-3 or TRBV12-4 to TRBJ1-1; TRBD1 aligns across 8 bases. The sequencing input was PBMCs or a T cell subset sorted from them (not recorded which). The sequence came from an adult woman who had mild COVID-19 (a few samples of this study predate the infection). Cell type and time point are not known. Written as DNA, the CDR3 is TGTGCCAGCAGTTCAGGGGGCGGCCTGAACACTGAAGCTTTCTTT. Translation gives CASSSGGGLNTEAFF.